The sequence of this T cell receptor beta chain was determined in a study of cytomegalovirus exposure and HLA in healthy donors. General study points: Later analysis revealed greater clonal expansion in HLA-associated TCR beta chains than in equally common others. Later analysis suggested links between common viral pathogens and several top significant clusters. The study listed 164 cytomegalovirus-associated TCR beta chains.

With 60 Vbeta and 13 Jbeta primers, the PCR was carried out. Profiled with immunoSEQ multiplex PCR; TCRdb holds only in-frame clones, not every one. The repertoire holds around 97,000 clones, with less than 10% as singletons. Each donor was healthy, and each was a bone marrow donor. Note on this clone: Its target is unknown.

V lost 5 bases, J lost 5 bases, and 10 bases stayed unmatched. This CDR3 comprises 16 residues. Per the germline V gene, CDR1 is SGHNT and CDR2 is YENEEA. The TCR was taken from a man aged 50 to 59 in good health and CMV-seropositive. The chain links TRBV11-3 to TRBJ2-4; 9 positions agree with TRBD1. Specimen: PBMCs. DNA of the CDR3: TGTGCCAGCAGCAGAACGGGACAGGGTTTACAAAACATTCAGTACTTC. This codes for CASSRTGQGLQNIQYF.